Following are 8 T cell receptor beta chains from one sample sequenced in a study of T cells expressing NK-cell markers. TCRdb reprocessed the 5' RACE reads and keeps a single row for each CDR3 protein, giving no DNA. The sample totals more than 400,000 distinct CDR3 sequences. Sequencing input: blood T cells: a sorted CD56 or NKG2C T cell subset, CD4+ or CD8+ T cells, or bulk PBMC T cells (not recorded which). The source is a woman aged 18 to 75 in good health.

CDR3 residues: CASSKVYSGPTGELFF. The V and J genes are TRBV21-1 and TRBJ2-2; TCRdb selects TRBD2, and the lack of DNA leaves this call unchecked. TRBV21-1 corresponds to a pseudogene. This CDR3 spans 16 amino acids.

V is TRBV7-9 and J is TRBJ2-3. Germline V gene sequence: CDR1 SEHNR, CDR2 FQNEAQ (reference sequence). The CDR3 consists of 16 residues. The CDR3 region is CASSLADTTSTDTQYF.

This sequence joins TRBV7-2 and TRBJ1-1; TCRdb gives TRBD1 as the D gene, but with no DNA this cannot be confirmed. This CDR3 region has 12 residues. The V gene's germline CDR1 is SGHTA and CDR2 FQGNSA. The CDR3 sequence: CASSLARAEAFF. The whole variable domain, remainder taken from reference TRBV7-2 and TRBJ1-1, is GAGVSQSPSNKVTEKGKDVELRCDPISGHTALYWYRQSLGQGLEFLIYFQGNSAPDKSGLPSDRFSAERTGGSVSTLTIQRTQQEDSAVYLCASSLARAEAFFGQGTRLTVV.

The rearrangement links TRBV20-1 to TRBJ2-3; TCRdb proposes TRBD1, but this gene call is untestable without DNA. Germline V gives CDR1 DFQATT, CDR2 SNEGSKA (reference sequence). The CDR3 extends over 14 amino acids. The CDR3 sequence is CSAPPGQGTDTQYF.

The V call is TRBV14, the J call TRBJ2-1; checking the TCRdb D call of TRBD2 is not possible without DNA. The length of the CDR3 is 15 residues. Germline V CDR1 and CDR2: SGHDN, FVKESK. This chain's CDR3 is CASSRTSGPYNEQFF.

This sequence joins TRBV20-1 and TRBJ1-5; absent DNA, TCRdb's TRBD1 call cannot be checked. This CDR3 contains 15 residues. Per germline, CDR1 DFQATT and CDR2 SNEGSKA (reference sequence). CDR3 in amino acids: CSARRRGNSNQPQHF.

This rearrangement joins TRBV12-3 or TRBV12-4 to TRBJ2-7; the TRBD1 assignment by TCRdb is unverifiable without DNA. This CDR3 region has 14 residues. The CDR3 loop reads CASSLTVTGNEQYF.

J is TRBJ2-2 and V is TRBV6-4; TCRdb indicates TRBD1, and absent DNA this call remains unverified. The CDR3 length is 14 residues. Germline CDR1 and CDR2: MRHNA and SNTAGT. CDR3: CASSYTGSTGELFF.